This T cell receptor (beta chain) was profiled in a study of CD8+ T cells in alopecia areata. From germline, CDR1 is GTSNPN and CDR2 SVGIG (reference sequence). V was pared by 4 bases and J by 7 bases, with 9 bases of the junction left unmatched. There are 13 residues in the CDR3. Reverse transcription of extracted RNA yielded cDNA, which provided the sequencing template. TCRdb's table, derived via immunoSEQ multiplex PCR, lists solely in-frame clones and lacks some. This sample yields about 270,000 clones, of which about three fifths are seen a single time; about 0.88% belongs to the top ten. Treatment given: oral pan-JAK inhibitor, 5-10 mg twice daily.

The clonotype originates from a human donor with alopecia areata. This material consisted of CD4+ T cells sorted from blood, taken around week 52, from a patient treated with tofacitinib. This chain links TRBV30 with TRBJ1-2; 7 bases fit TRBD1. CDR3 sequence: CAWKQGSLGGYTF. DNA for the CDR3: TGTGCCTGGAAACAGGGGAGTTTGGGTGGCTACACCTTC.